This T cell receptor (beta chain) was retrieved from a study of blood T cell repertoires in COVID-19. The V and J ends lost 5 bases and 0 bases respectively, with 17 bases between them. The CDR3 loop spans 17 amino acids. Looked up from germline, CDR1 is SEHNR and CDR2 is FQNEAQ (reference sequence). How the authors handled the data: Reference gene primer amplification gave nucleated cell count estimates. TCRdb's table, derived via immunoSEQ multiplex PCR, lists solely in-frame clones and lacks some. V and J calls and clone size come straight from that table; D and trimming were deduced from the DNA. The sample includes 200,000 to 300,000 clones, more than 80% of them seen just once.

This chain connects TRBV7-9 to TRBJ1-5, with unresolved D. Sequenced material: PBMCs or T cells enriched from blood (not recorded which). This receptor was identified in a man aged 50-60 years who had been exposed to COVID-19. DNA for the CDR3: TGTGCCAGCAGCCGAGGTTACGGGGAATATAGCAATCAGCCCCAGCATTTT. Protein sequence: CASSRGYGEYSNQPQHF.